A selection of T cell receptor beta chains follows, all from one sample in a study of blood T cell repertoires in COVID-19. The repertoire was sequenced with immunoSEQ multiplex PCR; TCRdb's copy has only in-frame clones and lacks some. The sample has about 89,000 clones, roughly 90% seen once. The sequenced material came from peripheral blood. These TCRs come from a male donor with acute or convalescent COVID-19. Both conserved end residues are part of each CDR3. The D gene is left open where the match is weak. Expanded clones are given a class, and other clones once, few, many or no size at all.

v_call	clone_size	j_call	d_call	cdr3_aa	cdr3_nt
TRBV19	-	TRBJ1-4	-	CASSVTGIENEKLFF	TGTGCCAGTAGTGTAACAGGGATAGAAAATGAAAAACTGTTTTTT
TRBV6-1	-	TRBJ1-2	-	CASSEAGGGAYGYTF	TGTGCCAGCAGTGAAGCGGGAGGAGGGGCGTATGGCTACACCTTC
TRBV7-9	-	TRBJ1-4	TRBD1	CASAWGNRGRAEKLFF	TGTGCCAGCGCCTGGGGCAACAGGGGAAGGGCTGAAAAACTGTTTTTT
TRBV6-5	-	TRBJ1-5	-	CASSSAGFNQPQHF	TGTGCCAGCAGTTCTGCAGGGTTCAATCAGCCCCAGCATTTT
TRBV7-9	-	TRBJ2-7	-	CASWGERGQIYEQYF	TGTGCCAGCTGGGGGGAGAGGGGGCAAATCTACGAGCAGTACTTC
TRBV7-2	once	TRBJ2-3	TRBD2	CASSLGTSGGPDTQYF	TGTGCCAGCAGCTTGGGGACTAGCGGGGGCCCAGATACGCAGTATTTT
TRBV2	-	TRBJ2-2	-	CASTEGTNTGELFF	TGTGCCAGCACCGAGGGTACGAACACCGGGGAGCTGTTTTTT
TRBV16	few	TRBJ1-5	-	CASSQSYSNQPQHF	TGTGCCAGCAGCCAATCTTATAGCAATCAGCCCCAGCATTTT
TRBV7-6	-	TRBJ1-1	-	CASSLVAGSVNTEAFF	TGTGCCAGCAGCTTAGTCGCAGGGTCCGTGAACACTGAAGCTTTCTTT
TRBV18	-	TRBJ1-1	-	CASSPSPFRPQPGTEAFF	TGTGCCAGCTCACCTTCACCATTTCGGCCGCAGCCGGGCACTGAAGCTTTCTTT
TRBV6-1	once	TRBJ1-1	-	CASMGPGLNTEAFF	TGTGCCAGCATGGGGCCGGGTCTGAACACTGAAGCTTTCTTT
TRBV6-6	-	TRBJ1-2	-	CASSHWAGRANYGYTF	TGTGCCAGCAGCCACTGGGCAGGGAGGGCCAACTATGGCTACACCTTC
TRBV7-8	once	TRBJ2-2	TRBD1	CASSQRQGMNTGELFF	TGTGCCAGCAGCCAAAGACAGGGTATGAACACCGGGGAGCTGTTTTTT
TRBV29-1	-	TRBJ2-3	-	CSVTPPTGRLTDTQYF	TGCAGCGTCACCCCCCCGACAGGGAGGTTAACAGATACGCAGTATTTT
TRBV29-1	-	TRBJ2-1	-	CSVPLGLEDTYNEQFF	TGCAGCGTTCCACTAGGGCTGGAGGATACCTACAATGAGCAGTTCTTC
TRBV5-4	-	TRBJ2-3	-	CASSSPWGEGDTQYF	TGTGCCAGCAGCTCGCCGTGGGGGGAAGGAGATACGCAGTATTTT
TRBV6-5	once	TRBJ1-1	TRBD1	CASSPDRGNTEAFF	TGTGCCAGCAGTCCGGACAGGGGAAACACTGAAGCTTTCTTT
TRBV5-1	-	TRBJ1-4	TRBD1	CASSLWGTGRTNEKLFF	TGCGCCAGCAGCTTGTGGGGGACAGGGAGGACTAATGAAAAACTGTTTTTT
TRBV14	once	TRBJ1-1	TRBD1	CASSQVGGGGMNTEAFF	TGTGCCAGCAGCCAAGTAGGCGGAGGGGGCATGAACACTGAAGCTTTCTTT
TRBV20-1	-	TRBJ2-5	-	CSASWQGQETQYF	TGCAGTGCTAGTTGGCAGGGGCAAGAGACCCAGTACTTC
TRBV7-2	once	TRBJ2-5	TRBD1	CASSLVDRSQETQYF	TGTGCCAGCAGCTTAGTGGACAGGAGCCAAGAGACCCAGTACTTC
TRBV6-5	-	TRBJ1-2	-	CASTPREGNGYTF	TGTGCCAGCACCCCCCGGGAGGGCAATGGCTACACCTTC
TRBV6-5	few	TRBJ1-2	TRBD1	CASSRQGGDGYTF	TGTGCCAGCAGTCGACAGGGTGGAGATGGCTACACCTTC
TRBV3-1/TRBV3-2	once	TRBJ2-3	-	CASSRGVSSTDTQYF	TGTGCCAGCAGCCGGGGGGTTTCTAGCACAGATACGCAGTATTTT
TRBV19	-	TRBJ2-7	-	CASSIVGLNEQYF	TGTGCCAGTAGTATAGTTGGGCTCAACGAGCAGTACTTC